The rows below give T cell receptor beta chains drawn from one sample of a study of blood T cells in healthy people across ages. Each CDR3 protein is one row after TCRdb ran MiXCR on the 5' RACE reads. This table holds about 1,000,000 distinct CDR3 sequences, around 45% found once. What was sequenced was blood. All receptors come from a woman in her fifties or sixties in good health. The CDR3 runs from the conserved cysteine through the conserved F or W. Each record gives: clone size, J gene, V gene, D gene, CDR3 protein, CDR3 DNA. D genes are given only for firm matches. Clone sizes are given selectively: once, few, many, or a class where the clone is expanded.

>few|TRBJ1-2|TRBV29-1|NA
CSVEDPGRHYGYTF
TGCAGCGTTGAAGATCCCGGCAGACACTATGGCTACACCTTC
>NA|TRBJ2-1|TRBV12-3/TRBV12-4|TRBD2
CASSLLAGGLSYNEQFF
TGTGCCAGCAGTTTGCTAGCGGGAGGTCTCTCCTACAATGAGCAGTTCTTC
>NA|TRBJ2-5|TRBV25-1|TRBD1
CASSERRGFQETQYF
TGTGCCAGCAGTGAACGCAGGGGGTTCCAAGAGACCCAGTACTTC
>NA|TRBJ2-5|TRBV5-6|NA
CASSLGLDRYF
TGTGCCAGCAGCTTGGGACTAGATAGGTACTTC
>NA|TRBJ1-5|TRBV28|TRBD1
CASSVQGARNQPQHF
TGTGCCAGCAGTGTACAGGGGGCGCGAAATCAGCCCCAGCATTTT
>NA|TRBJ1-2|TRBV15|TRBD1
CATSRDLKGARDGYTF
TGTGCCACCAGCAGAGATCTAAAGGGGGCGCGGGATGGCTACACCTTC
>NA|TRBJ2-3|TRBV10-1|NA
CARPGVQTDTQYF
TGCGCCAGACCAGGAGTTCAGACGGATACGCAGTATTTT
>NA|TRBJ2-7|TRBV28|NA
CASSITLYEQYF
TGTGCCAGCAGCATTACCCTCTACGAGCAGTACTTC
>NA|TRBJ2-1|TRBV19|NA
CASSITGYSYNEQFF
TGTGCCAGTAGTATAACAGGGTATTCCTACAATGAGCAGTTCTTC
>few|TRBJ2-3|TRBV10-1|NA
CASSEGQPTDTQYF
TGCGCCAGCAGTGAGGGACAGCCGACAGATACGCAGTATTTT
>NA|TRBJ1-1|TRBV29-1|NA
CSGGDPRWTEAFF
TGCAGCGGTGGGGACCCGAGGTGGACTGAAGCTTTCTTT
>NA|TRBJ1-2|TRBV27|TRBD1
CASSLTSAGTGGGYTF
TGTGCCAGCAGTCTGACCTCCGCCGGGACAGGGGGCGGCTACACCTTC
>NA|TRBJ1-5|TRBV2|NA
CASRGGTFDSNQPQHF
TGTGCCAGCAGGGGTGGAACGTTCGACAGCAATCAGCCCCAGCATTTT
>few|TRBJ2-7|TRBV6-5|TRBD2
CASSSSGLAPYEQYF
TGTGCCAGCAGTTCATCGGGACTAGCGCCCTACGAGCAGTACTTC
>NA|TRBJ2-7|TRBV10-3|TRBD1
CAISGPGQGNNEQYF
TGTGCCATCAGTGGCCCGGGACAGGGTAACAACGAGCAGTACTTC
>NA|TRBJ2-7|TRBV6-1|NA
CASRFPTAYEQYF
TGTGCCAGCAGGTTCCCCACAGCCTACGAGCAGTACTTC
>NA|TRBJ2-7|TRBV6-5|TRBD1
CASKIGQGNEQYF
TGTGCCAGCAAAATAGGACAGGGGAACGAGCAGTACTTC
>NA|TRBJ1-1|TRBV25-1|NA
CASSESHLTTEAFF
TGTGCCAGCAGTGAAAGCCACCTGACCACTGAAGCTTTCTTT
>few|TRBJ2-3|TRBV2|NA
CASIGGSTDTQYF
TGTGCCAGCATTGGCGGAAGCACAGATACGCAGTATTTT
>NA|TRBJ2-5|TRBV5-1|NA
CASRSGGGIGETQYF
TGCGCCAGCAGATCCGGGGGCGGCATTGGGGAGACCCAGTACTTC
>NA|TRBJ2-1|TRBV12-3/TRBV12-4|TRBD2
CASTPDPGLASGSYNEQFF
TGTGCCAGTACGCCTGATCCGGGACTAGCGTCGGGCTCCTACAATGAGCAGTTCTTC
>NA|TRBJ2-7|TRBV9|NA
CASSVVLGEQYF
TGTGCCAGCAGCGTAGTTCTTGGGGAGCAGTACTTC
>many|TRBJ1-5|TRBV20-1|NA
CSALGKGNQPQHF
TGCAGTGCCCTTGGGAAGGGCAATCAGCCCCAGCATTTT
>NA|TRBJ2-1|TRBV7-3|TRBD2
CASSLSSGLVDEQFF
TGTGCCAGCAGCTTGAGTTCCGGACTAGTGGATGAGCAGTTCTTC
>NA|TRBJ2-1|TRBV3-1|NA
CASNYRYFREQFF
TGTGCCAGCAACTACAGATACTTTAGAGAGCAGTTCTTC
>NA|TRBJ2-5|TRBV12-3/TRBV12-4|NA
CRPRSQETQYF
TGTCGCCCGCGGAGTCAAGAGACCCAGTACTTC
>NA|TRBJ1-5|TRBV6-6|TRBD1
CASRPTGPFNQPQHF
TGTGCCAGCCGTCCGACAGGGCCCTTCAATCAGCCCCAGCATTTT
>NA|TRBJ2-7|TRBV20-1|TRBD2
CSARATSGGLYEQYF
TGCAGTGCTAGGGCGACTAGCGGAGGCCTCTACGAGCAGTACTTC